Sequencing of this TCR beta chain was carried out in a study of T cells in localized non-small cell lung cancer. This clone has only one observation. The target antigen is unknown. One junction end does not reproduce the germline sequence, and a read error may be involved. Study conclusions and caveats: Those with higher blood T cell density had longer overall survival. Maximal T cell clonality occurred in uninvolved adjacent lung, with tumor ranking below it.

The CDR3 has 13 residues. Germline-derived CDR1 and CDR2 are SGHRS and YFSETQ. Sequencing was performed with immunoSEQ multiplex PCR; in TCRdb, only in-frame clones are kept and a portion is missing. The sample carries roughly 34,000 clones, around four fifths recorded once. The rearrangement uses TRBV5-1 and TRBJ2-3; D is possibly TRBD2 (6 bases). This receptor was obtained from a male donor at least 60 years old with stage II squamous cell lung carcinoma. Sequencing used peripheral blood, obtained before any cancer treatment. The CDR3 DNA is TGCGCCAGCAGCTACGGAGGGGCAACCGCAGATAATTTT. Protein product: CASSYGGATADNF. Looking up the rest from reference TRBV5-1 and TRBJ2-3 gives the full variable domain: KAGVTQTPRYLIKTRGQQVTLSCSPISGHRSVSWYQQTPGQGLQFLFEYFSETQRNKGNFPGRFSGRQFSNSRSEMNVSTLELGDSALYLCASSYGGATADNFGPGTRLTVL.